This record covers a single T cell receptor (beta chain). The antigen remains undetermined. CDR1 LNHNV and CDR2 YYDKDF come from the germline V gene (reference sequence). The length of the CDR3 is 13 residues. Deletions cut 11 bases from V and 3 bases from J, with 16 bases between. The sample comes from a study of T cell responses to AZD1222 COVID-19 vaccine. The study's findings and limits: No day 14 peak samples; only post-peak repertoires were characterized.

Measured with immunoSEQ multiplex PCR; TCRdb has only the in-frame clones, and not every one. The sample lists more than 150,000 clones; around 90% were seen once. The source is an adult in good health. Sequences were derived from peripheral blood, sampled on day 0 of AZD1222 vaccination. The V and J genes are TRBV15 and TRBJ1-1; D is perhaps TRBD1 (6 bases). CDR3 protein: CASAAGQYTEAFF. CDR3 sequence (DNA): TGTGCCTCCGCCGCTGGACAGTACACTGAAGCTTTCTTT. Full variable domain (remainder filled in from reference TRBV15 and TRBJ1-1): DAMVIQNPRYQVTQFGKPVTLSCSQTLNHNVMYWYQQKSSQAPKLLFHYYDKDFNNEADTPDNFQSRRPNTSFCFLDIRSPGLGDTAMYLCASAAGQYTEAFFGQGTRLTVV.